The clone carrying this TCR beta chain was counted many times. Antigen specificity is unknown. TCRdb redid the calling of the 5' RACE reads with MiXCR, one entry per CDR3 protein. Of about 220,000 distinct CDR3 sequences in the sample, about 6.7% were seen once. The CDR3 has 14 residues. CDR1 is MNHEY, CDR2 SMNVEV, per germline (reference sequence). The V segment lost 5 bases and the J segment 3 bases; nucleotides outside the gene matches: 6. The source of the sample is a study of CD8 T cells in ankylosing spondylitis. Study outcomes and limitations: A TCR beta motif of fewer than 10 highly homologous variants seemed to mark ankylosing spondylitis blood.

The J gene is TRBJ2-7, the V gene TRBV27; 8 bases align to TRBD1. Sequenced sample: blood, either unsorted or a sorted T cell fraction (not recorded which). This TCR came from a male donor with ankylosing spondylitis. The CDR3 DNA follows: TGTGCCAGCAGTCCCCGGGACAGGTTCTACGAGCAGTACTTC. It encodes CASSPRDRFYEQYF.